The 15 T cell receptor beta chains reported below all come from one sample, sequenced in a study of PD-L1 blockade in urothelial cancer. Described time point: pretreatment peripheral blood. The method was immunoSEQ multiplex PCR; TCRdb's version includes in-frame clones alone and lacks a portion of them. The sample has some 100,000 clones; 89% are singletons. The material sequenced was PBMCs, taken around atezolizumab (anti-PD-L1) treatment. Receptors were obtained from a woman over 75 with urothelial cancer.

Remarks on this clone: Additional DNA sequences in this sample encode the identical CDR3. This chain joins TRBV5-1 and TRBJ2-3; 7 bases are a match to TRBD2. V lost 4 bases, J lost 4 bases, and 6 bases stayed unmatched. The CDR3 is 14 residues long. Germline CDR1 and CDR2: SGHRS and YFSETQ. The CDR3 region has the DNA TGCGCCAGCAGCCTCCGGGGAGGGGCAGATACGCAGTATTTT. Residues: CASSLRGGADTQYF.

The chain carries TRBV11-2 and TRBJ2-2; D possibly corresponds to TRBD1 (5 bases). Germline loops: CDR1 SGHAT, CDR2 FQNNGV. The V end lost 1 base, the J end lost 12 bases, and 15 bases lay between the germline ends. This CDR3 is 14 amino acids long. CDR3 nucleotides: TGTGCCAGCAGCTTAGTCTGGGGCCCTGGGAAGCTGTTTTTT. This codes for CASSLVWGPGKLFF.

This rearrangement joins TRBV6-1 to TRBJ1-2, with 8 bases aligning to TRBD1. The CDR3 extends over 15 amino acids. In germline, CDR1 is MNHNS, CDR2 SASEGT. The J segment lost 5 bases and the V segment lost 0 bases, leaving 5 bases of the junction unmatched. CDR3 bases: TGTGCCAGCAGTGAAGCGGACAGGGCGGGTTATGGCTACACCTTC. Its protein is CASSEADRAGYGYTF.

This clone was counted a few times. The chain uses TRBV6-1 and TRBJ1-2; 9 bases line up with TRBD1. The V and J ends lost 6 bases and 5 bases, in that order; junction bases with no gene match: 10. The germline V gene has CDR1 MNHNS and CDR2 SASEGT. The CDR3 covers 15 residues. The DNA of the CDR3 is TGTGCCAGCAGCGACAGGGGGAACAACCCTTATGGCTACACCTTC. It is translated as CASSDRGNNPYGYTF.

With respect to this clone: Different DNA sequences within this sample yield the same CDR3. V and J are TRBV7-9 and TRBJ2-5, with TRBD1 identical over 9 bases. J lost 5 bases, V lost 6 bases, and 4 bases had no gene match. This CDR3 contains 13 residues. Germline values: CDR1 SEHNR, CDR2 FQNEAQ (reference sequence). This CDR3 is CASSRQGGETQYF. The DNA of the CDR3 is TGTGCCAGCAGTAGACAGGGGGGGGAGACCCAGTACTTC. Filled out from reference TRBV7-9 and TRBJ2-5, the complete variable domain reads DTGVSQNPRHKITKRGQNVTFRCDPISEHNRLYWYRQTLGQGPEFLTYFQNEAQLEKSRLLSDRFSAERPKGSFSTLEIQRTEQGDSAMYLCASSRQGGETQYFGPGTRLLVL.

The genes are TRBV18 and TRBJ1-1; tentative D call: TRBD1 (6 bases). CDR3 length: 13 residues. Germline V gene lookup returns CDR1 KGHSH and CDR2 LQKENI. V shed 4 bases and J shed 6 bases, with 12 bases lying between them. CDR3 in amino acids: CASSLDRPAEAFF. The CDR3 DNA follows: TGTGCCAGCTCACTCGACAGGCCCGCTGAAGCTTTCTTT.

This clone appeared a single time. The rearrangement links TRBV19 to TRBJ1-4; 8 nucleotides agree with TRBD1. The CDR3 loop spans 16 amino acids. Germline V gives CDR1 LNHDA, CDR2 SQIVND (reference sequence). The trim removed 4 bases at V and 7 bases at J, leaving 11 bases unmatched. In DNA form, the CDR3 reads TGTGCCAGTAGTACAGGGGGCGGGACTAACCGTGAAAAACTGTTTTTT. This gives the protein CASSTGGGTNREKLFF.

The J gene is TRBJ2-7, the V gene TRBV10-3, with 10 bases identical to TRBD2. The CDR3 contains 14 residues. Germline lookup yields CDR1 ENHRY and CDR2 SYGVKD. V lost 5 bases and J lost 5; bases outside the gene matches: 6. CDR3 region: CAISSGRGLDEQYF. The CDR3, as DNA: TGTGCCATCAGTAGCGGGAGGGGGCTCGACGAGCAGTACTTC.

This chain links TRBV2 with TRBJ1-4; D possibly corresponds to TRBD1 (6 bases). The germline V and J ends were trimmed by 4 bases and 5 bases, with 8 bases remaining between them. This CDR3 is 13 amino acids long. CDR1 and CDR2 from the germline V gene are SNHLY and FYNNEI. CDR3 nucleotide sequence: TGTGCCAGCAGTGGAACAGGGAATGAAAAACTGTTTTTT. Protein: CASSGTGNEKLFF. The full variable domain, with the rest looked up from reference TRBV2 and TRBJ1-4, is EPEVTQTPSHQVTQMGQEVILRCVPISNHLYFYWYRQILGQKVEFLVSFYNNEISEKSEIFDDQFSVERPDGSNFTLKIRSTKLEDSAMYFCASSGTGNEKLFFGSGTQLSVL.

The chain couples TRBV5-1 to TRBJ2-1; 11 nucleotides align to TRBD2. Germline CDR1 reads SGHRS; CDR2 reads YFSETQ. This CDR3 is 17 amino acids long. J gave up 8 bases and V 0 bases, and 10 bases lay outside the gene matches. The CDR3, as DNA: TGCGCCAGCAGCTTGGCCGGTAGCGGGAGGGCGGGGGATGAGCAGTTCTTC. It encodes CASSLAGSGRAGDEQFF.

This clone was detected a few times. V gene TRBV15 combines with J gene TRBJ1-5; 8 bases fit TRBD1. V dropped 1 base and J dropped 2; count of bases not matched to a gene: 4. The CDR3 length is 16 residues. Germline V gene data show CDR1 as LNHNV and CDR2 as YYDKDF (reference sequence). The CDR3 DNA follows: TGTGCCACCAGCAGAGGACAGGGGATGGGCAATCAGCCCCAGCATTTT. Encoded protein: CATSRGQGMGNQPQHF.

The CDR3 DNA reads TGTGCCAGCAGCGGAACTAGCGCGAACACCGGGGAGCTGTTTTTT. It encodes CASSGTSANTGELFF. The genes are TRBV4-2 and TRBJ2-2; TRBD2 agrees at 7 bases. Germline V gene lookup returns CDR1 LGHNA and CDR2 YNFKEQ. The CDR3 runs 15 residues. With V trimmed by 5 bases and J by 0 bases, 3 bases remained unmatched.

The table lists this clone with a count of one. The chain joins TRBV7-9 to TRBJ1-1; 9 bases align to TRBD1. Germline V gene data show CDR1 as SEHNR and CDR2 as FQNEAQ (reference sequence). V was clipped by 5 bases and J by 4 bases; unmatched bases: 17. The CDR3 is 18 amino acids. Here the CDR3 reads CASSPSSMGQGPRTEAFF. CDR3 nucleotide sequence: TGTGCCAGCAGCCCCTCCTCCATGGGACAGGGCCCCCGCACTGAAGCTTTCTTT.

The CDR3 spells CASSYEVSAVEAFF. The CDR3 region has the DNA TGTGCCAGCAGTTACGAGGTCTCGGCAGTCGAAGCTTTCTTT. The chain combines TRBV6-5 with TRBJ1-1; unclear D gene. CDR3 size: 14 residues. Trimming took off 2 bases at V and 8 bases at J, with 15 bases between the two ends. Germline CDR1 MNHEY, CDR2 SVGAGI.

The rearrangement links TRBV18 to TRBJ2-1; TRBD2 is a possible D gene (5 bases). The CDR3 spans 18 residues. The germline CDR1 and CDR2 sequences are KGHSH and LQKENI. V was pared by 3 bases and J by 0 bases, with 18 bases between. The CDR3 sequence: CASSPGPRRRGSYNEQFF. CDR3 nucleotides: TGTGCCAGCTCACCCGGACCTAGAAGACGGGGCTCCTACAATGAGCAGTTCTTC.